The source of this TCR beta chain is a study of graft-versus-host responses after intestinal transplantation. Study-level information: All recipients were given anti-thymocyte globulin induction, and tacrolimus and steroids were then administered for around three years.

Libraries were prepared by immunoSEQ multiplex PCR; TCRdb keeps only in-frame clonotypes and omits some of them. The sample contains under 8,500 clones, 83% of which appear only once. From the graft tissue, intraepithelial and lamina propria lymphocytes were released through processing. Trimming took 3 bases from V and 2 from J, leaving 20 bases between them. The CDR3 covers 17 residues. From germline, CDR1 is SGDLS and CDR2 YYNGEE. This receptor was obtained from a human patient who received an intestinal transplant, so some T cells may come from the graft donor. Sequences were derived from ileum tissue, sampled around 300 days after intestinal transplant. The chain uses TRBV9 and TRBJ1-1; D is perhaps TRBD1 (5 bases). DNA for the CDR3: TGTGCCAGCAGCGCTAGCGGGTGGGCAGGGCCCAACACTGAAGCTTTCTTT. It specifies CASSASGWAGPNTEAFF.